This paragraph reports one TCR beta chain. The data were produced by immunoSEQ multiplex PCR, yet TCRdb's version contains in-frame clones alone and is incomplete. This sample carries over 200,000 clones, roughly 90% of them seen once, and the ten largest clones take 4% to 5.5%. This specimen belongs to a study of blood T cell repertoires in COVID-19. Across the whole study: The United States, Italy and Spain provided the acute and convalescent COVID-19 samples. Sources were T cells, B-cell-depleted T cells, or PBMCs; the material itself was cDNA or gDNA.

Germline CDR1 MNHEY, CDR2 SVGAGI. V gave up 2 bases and J gave up 4 bases, with 14 bases separating them. The CDR3 is 15 residues long. The sequenced sample was peripheral blood. This receptor was taken from a woman in her forties with acute or convalescent COVID-19. The chain employs TRBV6-5 and TRBJ1-2, with D tentatively TRBD1 (6 bases). The CDR3 coding sequence is TGTGCCAGCAGTTACGGGGGCCCGGGTGGCTATGGCTACACCTTC. This codes for CASSYGGPGGYGYTF.